This T cell receptor beta chain was identified in a study of shared T cell receptors in the human thymus. J lost 5 bases, V lost 4 bases, and 10 bases had no gene match. This CDR3 region has 15 residues. Per germline, CDR1 SGHTA and CDR2 FQGNSA. Data came from immunoSEQ multiplex PCR; TCRdb stores just in-frame clones and leaves some out. The sample records about 540,000 clones, 70% to 80% being singletons. This sample was also put to use in a study of human thymus T cells. According to that study: Among the donors, all were healthy Finnish infants having corrective surgery for congenital heart defects. Resections from corrective heart surgery provided thymus tissue.

The clonotype comes from a boy under three years old with a congenital heart defect. The chain uses TRBV7-2 and TRBJ2-7; 8 bases agree with TRBD2. Specimen: thymocytes. CDR3 DNA: TGTGCCAGCAGCTCAGGACTAGCCCCTTTGGACGAGCAGTACTTC. Protein sequence: CASSSGLAPLDEQYF.